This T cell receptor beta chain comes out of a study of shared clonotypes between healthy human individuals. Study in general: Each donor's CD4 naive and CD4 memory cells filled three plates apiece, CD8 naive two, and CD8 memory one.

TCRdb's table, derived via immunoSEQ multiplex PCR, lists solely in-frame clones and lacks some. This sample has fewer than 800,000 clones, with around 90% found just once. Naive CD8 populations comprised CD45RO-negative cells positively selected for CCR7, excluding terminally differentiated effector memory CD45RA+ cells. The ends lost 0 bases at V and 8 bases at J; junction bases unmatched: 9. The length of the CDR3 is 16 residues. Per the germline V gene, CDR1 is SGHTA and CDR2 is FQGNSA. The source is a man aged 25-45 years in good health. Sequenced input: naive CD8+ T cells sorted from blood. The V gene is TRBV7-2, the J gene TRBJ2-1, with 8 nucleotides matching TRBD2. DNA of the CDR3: TGTGCCAGCAGCTTAGCGTTACCGGGACTAGATTATGAGCAGTTCTTC. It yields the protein CASSLALPGLDYEQFF.